Following are 24 T cell receptor beta chains from one sample sequenced in a study of CD8+CD57+ T cells in acquired aplastic anemia. The TCR beta profiling, which covered VDJ combination and CDR3 sequence, was carried out using genomic DNA as the template. TCRdb itself ran the reads through MiXCR, one entry per CDR3 protein. The data contain about 120,000 distinct CDR3 sequences, 50% to 60% of them singletons. Patients included in sequencing had previously demonstrated CD8+CD57+ cell expansion by flow cytometry. Sequenced: sorted CD4+, CD8+, or CD8+CD57+ T cells (not recorded which) from PBMCs. The receptor source for this set is a human donor with aplastic anemia.

The sample holds many counts of this clonotype. V and J are TRBV29-1 and TRBJ2-3; TRBD2 agrees at 7 bases. Germline V gives CDR1 SQVTM, CDR2 ANQGSEA. The CDR3 is 14 amino acids. V lost 3 bases, J lost 4 bases, and 7 bases stayed unmatched. DNA of the CDR3: TGCAGCGTTGACTTAGGTAGCGGGTCAGATACGCAGTATTTT. Translation: CSVDLGSGSDTQYF.

The chain joins TRBV7-9 to TRBJ2-7, with D uncertain. V lost 5 bases, J lost 0 bases, and 8 bases lay in between. Germline loops: CDR1 SEHNR, CDR2 FQNEAQ (reference sequence). This CDR3 is 13 amino acids long. As DNA, the CDR3 is TGTGCCAGCAGCATGGACGTCTCCTACGAGCAGTACTTC. Amino acids: CASSMDVSYEQYF.

In its sample, this clonotype was seen many times. The rearrangement joins TRBV19 to TRBJ1-2; TRBD1 is a possible D gene (5 bases). The CDR3 consists of 15 residues. V lost 7 bases to trimming and J lost 6 bases, with 21 bases between them. Germline assignment: CDR1 LNHDA and CDR2 SQIVND (reference sequence). The CDR3: CASNPGGRQLDGYTF. For the CDR3, the DNA is TGTGCCAGTAACCCCGGGGGTAGACAGTTGGATGGCTACACCTTC.

In this sample, this clonotype turned up many times. V and J are TRBV24-1 and TRBJ2-1; 7 nucleotides align to TRBD1. The CDR3 is 12 residues long. Germline trimming cut 10 bases from V and 7 bases from J; bases unmatched to any gene: 6. Germline V gene sequence: CDR1 KGHDR, CDR2 SFDVKD. The CDR3 DNA reads as TGTGCCACAGGGGGCGCAGGAAATGAGCAGTTCTTC. It is translated as CATGGAGNEQFF.

This clonotype was counted at least ten times. The CDR3 loop is CASRPTGVQETQYF. As DNA, the CDR3 is TGTGCCAGCAGACCTACAGGGGTTCAAGAGACCCAGTACTTC. This chain joins TRBV7-9 and TRBJ2-5; 7 nucleotides line up with TRBD1. CDR1 is SEHNR and CDR2 is FQNEAQ in the germline V gene (reference sequence). J lost 2 bases, V lost 6 bases, and 6 bases had no gene match. This CDR3 region has 14 residues. Supplemented by reference TRBV7-9 and TRBJ2-5, the full variable domain reads DTGVSQNPRHKITKRGQNVTFRCDPISEHNRLYWYRQTLGQGPEFLTYFQNEAQLEKSRLLSDRFSAERPKGSFSTLEIQRTEQGDSAMYLCASRPTGVQETQYFGPGTRLLVL.

This clonotype has a handful of counts. This sequence joins TRBV19 and TRBJ2-1; D is possibly TRBD2 (5 bases). V gave up 1 base and J gave up 8 bases, with 12 bases separating them. The CDR3 consists of 14 residues. The germline gives CDR1 LNHDA, CDR2 SQIVND (reference sequence). The CDR3 loop is CASSIGRDYDEQFF. For the CDR3, the DNA is TGTGCCAGTAGTATAGGACGGGATTACGATGAGCAGTTCTTC.

V gene TRBV10-3 combines with J gene TRBJ2-7; D unresolved. CDR3 length: 15 amino acids. Between the trimmed V and J ends, which lost 0 bases and 9 bases, there was a span of 18 bases. Germline-derived CDR1 and CDR2 are ENHRY and SYGVKD. As DNA, the CDR3 is TGTGCCATCAGTGAGTCGGTCAGGCCCTACGATGGGCAGTACTTC. Amino acid sequence: CAISESVRPYDGQYF.

A few counts support this clonotype. The chain uses TRBV12-3 or TRBV12-4 and TRBJ2-6; TRBD2 matches at 12 bases. This CDR3 contains 16 residues. Trimming removed 10 bases from V and 1 base from J; junction bases left unmatched: 5. CDR3 sequence reads: CATPGLAGSGANVLTF. In DNA form, the CDR3 reads TGTGCCACCCCGGGACTAGCGGGTTCTGGGGCCAACGTCCTGACTTTC.

With respect to this clonotype: Without the conserved terminal phenylalanine or tryptophan, this CDR3 likely stems from a read error. The chain couples TRBV12-3 or TRBV12-4 to TRBJ1-6, with a tentative D call TRBD1 (6 bases). This CDR3 is 16 amino acids long. V lost 3 bases and J 4 bases, leaving 13 bases between the germline ends. The CDR3 spells CASSFKGGGYNSPLHS. The CDR3 nucleotides read TGTGCCAGCAGTTTCAAGGGGGGGGGTTATAATTCACCCCTCCACTCC.

This clonotype was picked up a small number of times. V gene TRBV27 combines with J gene TRBJ1-2; no clear D. CDR1 is MNHEY and CDR2 is SMNVEV in the germline V gene (reference sequence). This CDR3 spans 12 amino acids. Trimming removed 7 bases at V and 1 base at J, with 7 bases between. This chain's CDR3 is CASMGLNYGYTF. CDR3 bases: TGTGCCAGCATGGGCCTTAACTATGGCTACACCTTC.

The chain carries TRBV29-1 and TRBJ2-3, with D uncertain. V was pared by 8 bases and J by 2 bases, with 14 bases between. CDR1 SQVTM and CDR2 ANQGSEA come from the germline V gene. This CDR3 region has 13 residues. CDR3 in amino acids: CSLLSRSTDTQYF. The CDR3 DNA sequence: TGCAGCCTTCTTAGCCGATCCACAGATACGCAGTATTTT.

This rearrangement joins TRBV5-1 to TRBJ1-2; D is unresolved. CDR3 length: 13 amino acids. Trimming removed 0 bases from V and 4 bases from J, with 7 bases in between. Germline V gives CDR1 SGHRS, CDR2 YFSETQ. The CDR3 reads CASSLDPSYGYTF. The CDR3 region has the DNA TGCGCCAGCAGCTTGGATCCCAGCTATGGCTACACCTTC.

This clonotype was counted only a few times. The V and J genes are TRBV2 and TRBJ2-5, with a tentative D call TRBD1 (5 bases). V lost 8 bases and J 5 bases, leaving 15 bases between the germline ends. CDR1 is SNHLY and CDR2 is FYNNEI in the germline V gene. The CDR3 loop spans 13 amino acids. The CDR3 DNA is TGTGCCAGCTGCAGGGTGGTCGGGGAGACCCAGTACTTC. Its translation: CASCRVVGETQYF.

The chain combines TRBV19 with TRBJ1-5; 7 bases align to TRBD1. The germline CDR1 and CDR2 sequences are LNHDA and SQIVND (reference sequence). This CDR3 has 14 residues. V was clipped by 5 bases and J by 3 bases; unmatched bases: 4. For the CDR3, the DNA is TGTGCCAGTAGTCCGGACAGGAACAATCAGCCCCAGCATTTT. It specifies CASSPDRNNQPQHF.

The rearrangement joins TRBV7-9 to TRBJ2-7, with 8 nucleotides matching TRBD2. The CDR3 totals 14 residues. Germline assignment: CDR1 SEHNR and CDR2 FQNEAQ (reference sequence). With V trimmed by 4 bases and J by 5 bases, 7 bases remained unmatched. Here the CDR3 reads CASSSTGGTNEQYF. The CDR3, as DNA: TGTGCCAGCAGCTCGACGGGGGGGACCAACGAGCAGTACTTC.

The rearrangement uses TRBV2 and TRBJ2-7; perhaps TRBD1 as D (6 bases). Germline-derived CDR1 and CDR2 are SNHLY and FYNNEI. The CDR3 runs 13 residues. Trimming stripped 6 bases from V and 3 bases from J, with 12 bases between. The CDR3 protein is CASSPQGGYEQYF. The CDR3 DNA reads TGTGCCAGCAGCCCCCAAGGGGGCTACGAGCAGTACTTC. Supplemented by reference TRBV2 and TRBJ2-7, the full variable domain reads EPEVTQTPSHQVTQMGQEVILRCVPISNHLYFYWYRQILGQKVEFLVSFYNNEISEKSEIFDDQFSVERPDGSNFTLKIRSTKLEDSAMYFCASSPQGGYEQYFGPGTRLTVT.

The V call is TRBV9, the J call TRBJ1-2; TRBD1 might be the D (6 bases). Trimming removed 5 bases from V and 6 bases from J, with 14 bases in between. The CDR3 contains 13 residues. The V gene's germline CDR1 is SGDLS and CDR2 YYNGEE. CDR3 residues: CASSYSYRDGYTF. Written as DNA, the CDR3 is TGTGCCAGCAGTTACTCATACAGGGATGGCTACACCTTC.

Ten or more counts support this clonotype. The V call is TRBV7-8, the J call TRBJ2-1; 7 bases line up with TRBD2. From germline, CDR1 is SGHVS and CDR2 FQNEAQ. The CDR3 consists of 15 residues. V shed 9 bases, J shed 4 bases, and the junction held 12 bases outside the gene matches. In DNA form, the CDR3 reads TGTGCCAGTACCCAATCGAGCGGGACTTACAATGAGCAGTTCTTC. Its translation: CASTQSSGTYNEQFF.

This clonotype was seen a single time. The chain employs TRBV6-5 and TRBJ2-7; the D is unclear. Germline lookup yields CDR1 MNHEY and CDR2 SVGAGI. V lost 5 bases and J lost 0, with 14 bases in between. This CDR3 is built from 15 residues. CDR3 coding DNA: TGTGCCAGCAGTCACCCCAGGAAGAGCTCCTACGAGCAGTACTTC. Amino acid sequence: CASSHPRKSSYEQYF.

The rearrangement links TRBV7-7 to TRBJ2-5; no firm D call. The CDR3 covers 11 residues. Trimming took 0 bases from V and 4 from J, leaving 0 bases between them. Germline V gene data show CDR1 as SSHAT and CDR2 as FNYEAQ (reference sequence). This CDR3 reads CASSLAETQYF. CDR3 DNA sequence: TGTGCCAGCAGCTTAGCAGAGACCCAGTACTTC.

The V gene is TRBV19, the J gene TRBJ2-7, with 10 positions matching TRBD1. This CDR3 has 15 amino acids. Trimming removed 5 bases from V and 2 bases from J; junction bases left unmatched: 6. CDR1 LNHDA and CDR2 SQIVND come from the germline V gene (reference sequence). CDR3 sequence reads: CASSRRDRGPYEQYF. CDR3 DNA sequence: TGTGCCAGTAGTCGTAGGGACAGGGGCCCCTACGAGCAGTACTTC. The variable domain in full, completed from reference TRBV19 and TRBJ2-7, reads DGGITQSPKYLFRKEGQNVTLSCEQNLNHDAMYWYRQDPGQGLRLIYYSQIVNDFQKGDIAEGYSVSREKKESFPLTVTSAQKNPTAFYLCASSRRDRGPYEQYFGPGTRLTVT.

The V and J genes are TRBV28 and TRBJ1-4, with D maybe TRBD1 (6 bases). V shed 6 bases and J shed 3 bases, with 11 bases lying between them. Germline V lookup: CDR1 MDHEN, CDR2 SYDVKM. There are 14 residues in the CDR3. The CDR3 region is CASRPDRANEKLFF. CDR3 DNA sequence: TGTGCCAGCAGACCGGACAGAGCTAATGAAAAACTGTTTTTT.

This clonotype came up many times. V and J are TRBV27 and TRBJ1-6; D call uncertain. Germline CDR1 and CDR2: MNHEY and SMNVEV (reference sequence). This CDR3 region has 13 residues. Between the trimmed V and J ends, which lost 1 base and 8 bases, there was a span of 6 bases. The CDR3 loop reads CASSLWVDSPLHF. The DNA for the CDR3 is TGTGCCAGCAGTTTATGGGTCGATTCACCCCTCCACTTT.

The V and J genes are TRBV29-1 and TRBJ1-1; tentative D call: TRBD1 (5 bases). Looked up from germline, CDR1 is SQVTM and CDR2 is ANQGSEA. Trimming pared 7 bases from V and 1 base from J, leaving 10 bases between. This CDR3 has 12 amino acids. This CDR3 is CSAKTGNTEAFF. As DNA, the CDR3 is TGCAGCGCTAAAACAGGGAACACTGAAGCTTTCTTT.